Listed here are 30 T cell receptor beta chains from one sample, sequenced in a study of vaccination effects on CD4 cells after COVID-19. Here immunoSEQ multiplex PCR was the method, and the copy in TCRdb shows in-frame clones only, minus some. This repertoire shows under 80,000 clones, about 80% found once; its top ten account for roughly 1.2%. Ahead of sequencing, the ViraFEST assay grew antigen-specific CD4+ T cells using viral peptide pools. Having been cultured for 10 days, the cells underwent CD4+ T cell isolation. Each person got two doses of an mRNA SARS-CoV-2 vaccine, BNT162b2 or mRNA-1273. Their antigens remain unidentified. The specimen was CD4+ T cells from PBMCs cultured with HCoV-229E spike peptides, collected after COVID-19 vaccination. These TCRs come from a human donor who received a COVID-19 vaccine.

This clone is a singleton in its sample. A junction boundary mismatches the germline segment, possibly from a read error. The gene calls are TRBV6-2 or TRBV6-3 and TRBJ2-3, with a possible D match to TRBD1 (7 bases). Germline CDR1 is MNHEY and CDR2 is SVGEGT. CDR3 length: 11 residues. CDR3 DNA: TGTGCCAGCAGTACCTCCAGGGGGGCCCATTTT. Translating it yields CASSTSRGAHF.

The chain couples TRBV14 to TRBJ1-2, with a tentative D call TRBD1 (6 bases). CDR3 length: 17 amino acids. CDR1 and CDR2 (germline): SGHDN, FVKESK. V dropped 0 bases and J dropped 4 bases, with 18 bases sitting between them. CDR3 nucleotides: TGTGCCAGCAGCCAAGATAGTTGGGGGGGGCGCAGCTATGGCTACACCTTC. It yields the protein CASSQDSWGGRSYGYTF.

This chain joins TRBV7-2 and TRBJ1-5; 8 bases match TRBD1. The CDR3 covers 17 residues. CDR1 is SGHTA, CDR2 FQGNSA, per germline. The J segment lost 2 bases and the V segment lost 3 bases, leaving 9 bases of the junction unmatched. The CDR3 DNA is TGTGCCAGCAGCTTTCCTGCCGGACAGGGTGGCAATCAGCCCCAGCATTTT. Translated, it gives CASSFPAGQGGNQPQHF.

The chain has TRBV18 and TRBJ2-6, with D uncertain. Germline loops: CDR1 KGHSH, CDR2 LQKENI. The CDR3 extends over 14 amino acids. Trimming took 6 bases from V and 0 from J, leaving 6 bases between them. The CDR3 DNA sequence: TGTGCCAGCTCGCCAAACTCTGGGGCCAACGTCCTGACTTTC. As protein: CASSPNSGANVLTF.

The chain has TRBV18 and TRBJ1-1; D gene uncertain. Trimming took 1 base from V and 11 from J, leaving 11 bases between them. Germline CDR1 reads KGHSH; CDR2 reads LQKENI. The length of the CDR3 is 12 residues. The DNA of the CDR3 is TGTGCCAGCTCACCACGAAGCTTTGAGGCTTTCTTT. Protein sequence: CASSPRSFEAFF.

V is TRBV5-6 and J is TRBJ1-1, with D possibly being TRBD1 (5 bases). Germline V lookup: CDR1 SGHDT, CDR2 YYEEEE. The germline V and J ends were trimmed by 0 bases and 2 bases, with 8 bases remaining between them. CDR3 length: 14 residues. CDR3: CASSLVDRNTEAFF. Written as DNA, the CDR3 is TGTGCCAGCAGCTTGGTTGACAGAAACACTGAAGCTTTCTTT. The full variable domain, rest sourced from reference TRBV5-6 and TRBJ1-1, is DAGVTQSPTHLIKTRGQQVTLRCSPKSGHDTVSWYQQALGQGPQFIFQYYEEEERQRGNFPDRFSGHQFPNYSSELNVNALLLGDSALYLCASSLVDRNTEAFFGQGTRLTVV.

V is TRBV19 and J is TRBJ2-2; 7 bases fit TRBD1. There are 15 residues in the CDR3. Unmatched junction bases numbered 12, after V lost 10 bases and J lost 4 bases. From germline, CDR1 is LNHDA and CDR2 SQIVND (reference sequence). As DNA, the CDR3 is TGTGCCACCAAACCTCGACAGGGACCCACCGGGGAGCTGTTTTTT. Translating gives CATKPRQGPTGELFF. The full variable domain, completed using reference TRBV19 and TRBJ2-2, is DGGITQSPKYLFRKEGQNVTLSCEQNLNHDAMYWYRQDPGQGLRLIYYSQIVNDFQKGDIAEGYSVSREKKESFPLTVTSAQKNPTAFYLCATKPRQGPTGELFFGEGSRLTVL.

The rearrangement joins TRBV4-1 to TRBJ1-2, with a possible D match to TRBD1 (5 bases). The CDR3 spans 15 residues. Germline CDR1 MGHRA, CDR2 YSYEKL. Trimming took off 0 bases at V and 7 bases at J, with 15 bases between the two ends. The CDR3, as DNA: TGCGCCAGCAGCCAAGAGGGCGGATGGAGGGGTGGCTACACCTTC. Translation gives CASSQEGGWRGGYTF.

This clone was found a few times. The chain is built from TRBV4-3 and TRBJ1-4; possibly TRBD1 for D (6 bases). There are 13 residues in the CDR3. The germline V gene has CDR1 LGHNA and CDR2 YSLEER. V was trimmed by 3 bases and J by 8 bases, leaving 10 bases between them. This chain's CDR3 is CASSHFTGEKLFF. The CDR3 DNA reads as TGCGCCAGCAGCCACTTTACAGGGGAAAAACTGTTTTTT.

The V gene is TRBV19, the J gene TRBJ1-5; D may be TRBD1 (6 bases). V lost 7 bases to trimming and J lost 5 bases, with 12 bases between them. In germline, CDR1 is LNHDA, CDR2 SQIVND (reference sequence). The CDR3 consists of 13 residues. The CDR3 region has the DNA TGTGCCAGTAATACGGCAGGGGATCAGCCCCAGCATTTT. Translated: CASNTAGDQPQHF.

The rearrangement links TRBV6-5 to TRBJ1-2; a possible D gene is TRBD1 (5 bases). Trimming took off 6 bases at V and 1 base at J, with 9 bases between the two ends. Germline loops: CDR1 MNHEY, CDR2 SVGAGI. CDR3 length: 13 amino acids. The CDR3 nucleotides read TGTGCCAGCAGAGCTCAGGGTAACTATGGCTACACCTTC. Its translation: CASRAQGNYGYTF.

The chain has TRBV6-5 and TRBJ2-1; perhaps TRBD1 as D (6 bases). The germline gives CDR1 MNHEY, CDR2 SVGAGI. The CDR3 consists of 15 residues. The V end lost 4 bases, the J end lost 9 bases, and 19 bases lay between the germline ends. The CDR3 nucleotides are TGTGCCAGCAGTTCACAGGGCTCCAAGGCAAGTGAGCAGTTCTTC. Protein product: CASSSQGSKASEQFF.

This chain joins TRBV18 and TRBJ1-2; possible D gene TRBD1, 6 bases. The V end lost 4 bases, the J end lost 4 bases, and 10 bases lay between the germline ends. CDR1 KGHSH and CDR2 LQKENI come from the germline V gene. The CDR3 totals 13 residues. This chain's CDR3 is CASSQDSFYGYTF. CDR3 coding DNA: TGTGCCAGCTCACAGGACAGCTTCTATGGCTACACCTTC. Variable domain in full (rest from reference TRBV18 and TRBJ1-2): NAGVMQNPRHLVRRRGQEARLRCSPMKGHSHVYWYRQLPEEGLKFMVYLQKENIIDESGMPKERFSAEFPKEGPSILRIQQVVRGDSAAYFCASSQDSFYGYTFGSGTRLTVV.

Here the CDR3 reads CASSLVAVIAFF. The CDR3 DNA reads TGTGCCAGCAGCTTAGTCGCAGTTATAGCTTTCTTT. The chain uses TRBV11-2 and TRBJ1-1; D remains unclear. This CDR3 has 12 residues. The V gene lost 1 base and the J gene lost 10 bases, with 10 bases spanning the gap. Germline CDR1 reads SGHAT; CDR2 reads FQNNGV.

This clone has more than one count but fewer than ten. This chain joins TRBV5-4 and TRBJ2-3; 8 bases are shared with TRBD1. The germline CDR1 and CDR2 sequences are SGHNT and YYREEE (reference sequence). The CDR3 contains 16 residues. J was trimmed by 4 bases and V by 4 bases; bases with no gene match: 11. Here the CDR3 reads CASSRNTGGAADTQYF. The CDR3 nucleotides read TGTGCCAGCAGCCGCAACACAGGGGGTGCGGCAGATACGCAGTATTTT.

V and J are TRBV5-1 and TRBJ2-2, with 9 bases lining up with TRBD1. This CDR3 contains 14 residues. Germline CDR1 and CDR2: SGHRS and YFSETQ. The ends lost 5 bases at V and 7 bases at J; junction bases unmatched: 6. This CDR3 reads CASRPGQGGGELFF. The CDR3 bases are TGCGCCAGCAGACCGGGACAGGGTGGCGGGGAGCTGTTTTTT.

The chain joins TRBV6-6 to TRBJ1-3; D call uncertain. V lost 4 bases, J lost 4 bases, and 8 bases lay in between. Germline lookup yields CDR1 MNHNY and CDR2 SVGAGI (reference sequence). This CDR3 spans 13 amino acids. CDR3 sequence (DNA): TGTGCCAGCAGTTTTGCCTCAGGAAACACCATATATTTT. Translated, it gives CASSFASGNTIYF.

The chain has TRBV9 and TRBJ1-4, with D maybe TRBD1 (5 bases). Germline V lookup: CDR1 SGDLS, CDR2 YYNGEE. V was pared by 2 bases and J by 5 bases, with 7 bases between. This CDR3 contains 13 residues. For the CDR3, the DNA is TGTGCCAGCAGCGTTGGGGGGAATGAAAAACTGTTTTTT. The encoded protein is CASSVGGNEKLFF.

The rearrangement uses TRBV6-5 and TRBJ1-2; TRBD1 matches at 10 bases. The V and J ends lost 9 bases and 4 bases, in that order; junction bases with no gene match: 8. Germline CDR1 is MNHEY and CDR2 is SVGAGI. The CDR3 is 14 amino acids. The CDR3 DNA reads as TGTGCCAGTAAGCGACAGGGGGCGAGCTATGGCTACACCTTC. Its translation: CASKRQGASYGYTF.

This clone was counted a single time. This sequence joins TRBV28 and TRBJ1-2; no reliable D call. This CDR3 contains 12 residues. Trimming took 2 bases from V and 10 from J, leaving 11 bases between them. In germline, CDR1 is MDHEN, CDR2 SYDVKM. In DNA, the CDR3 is TGTGCCAGCAGTTTACCAGTCGGTGACTACACCTTC. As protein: CASSLPVGDYTF.

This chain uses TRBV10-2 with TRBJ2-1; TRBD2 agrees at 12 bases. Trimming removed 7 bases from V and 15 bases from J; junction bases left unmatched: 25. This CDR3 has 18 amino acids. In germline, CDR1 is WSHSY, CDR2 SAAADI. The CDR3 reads CASKASGGALPASPARFF. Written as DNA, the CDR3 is TGCGCCAGCAAAGCTAGCGGGGGGGCACTGCCGGCCTCCCCCGCACGGTTCTTC.

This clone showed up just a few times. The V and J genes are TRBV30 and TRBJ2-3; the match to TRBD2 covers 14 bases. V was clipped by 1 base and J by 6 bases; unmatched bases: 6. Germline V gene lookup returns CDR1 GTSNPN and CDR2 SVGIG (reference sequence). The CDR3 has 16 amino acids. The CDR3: CAWSGTSGGPIDTQYF. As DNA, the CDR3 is TGTGCCTGGAGTGGGACTAGCGGGGGGCCAATCGATACGCAGTATTTT. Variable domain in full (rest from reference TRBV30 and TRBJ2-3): SQTIHQWPATLVQPVGSPLSLECTVEGTSNPNLYWYRQAAGRGLQLLFYSVGIGQISSEVPQNLSASRPQDRQFILSSKKLLLSDSGFYLCAWSGTSGGPIDTQYFGPGTRLTVL.

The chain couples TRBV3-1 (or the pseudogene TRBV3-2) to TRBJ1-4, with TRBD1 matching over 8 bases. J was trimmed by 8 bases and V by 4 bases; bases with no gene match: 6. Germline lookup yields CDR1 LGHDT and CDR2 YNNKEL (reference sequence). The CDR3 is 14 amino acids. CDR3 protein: CASSPGQGGEKLFF. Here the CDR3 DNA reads TGTGCCAGCAGCCCCGGACAGGGTGGCGAAAAACTGTTTTTT.

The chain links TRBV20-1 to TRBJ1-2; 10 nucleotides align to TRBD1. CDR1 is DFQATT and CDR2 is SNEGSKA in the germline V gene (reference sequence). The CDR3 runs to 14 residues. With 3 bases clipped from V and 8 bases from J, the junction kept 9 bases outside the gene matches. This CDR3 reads CSASMGQGIGGYTF. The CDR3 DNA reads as TGCAGTGCTAGTATGGGACAGGGGATTGGAGGCTACACCTTC.

Written as DNA, the CDR3 is TGTGCCAGCAGTCCACAGACAACTAATGAAAAACTGTTTTTT. It translates to CASSPQTTNEKLFF. The chain uses TRBV2 and TRBJ1-4; D ambiguous. Trimming cost V 5 bases and J 0 bases, with 7 bases left between them. Germline V gene data show CDR1 as SNHLY and CDR2 as FYNNEI. The CDR3 is 14 amino acids.

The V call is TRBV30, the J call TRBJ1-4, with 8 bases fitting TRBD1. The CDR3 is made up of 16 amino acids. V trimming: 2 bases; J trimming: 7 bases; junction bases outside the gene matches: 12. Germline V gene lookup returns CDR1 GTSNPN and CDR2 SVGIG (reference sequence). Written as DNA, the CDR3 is TGTGCCTGGAGTTCCTCCCGACAGGGGAAGGCTGAAAAACTGTTTTTT. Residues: CAWSSSRQGKAEKLFF.

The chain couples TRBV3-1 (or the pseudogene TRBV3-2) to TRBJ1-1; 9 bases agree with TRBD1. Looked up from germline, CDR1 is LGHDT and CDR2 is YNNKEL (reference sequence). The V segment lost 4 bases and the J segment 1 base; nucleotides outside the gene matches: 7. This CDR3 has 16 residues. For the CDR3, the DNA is TGTGCCAGCAGCCTAAGGACAGGGGCAGGGAACACTGAAGCTTTCTTT. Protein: CASSLRTGAGNTEAFF.

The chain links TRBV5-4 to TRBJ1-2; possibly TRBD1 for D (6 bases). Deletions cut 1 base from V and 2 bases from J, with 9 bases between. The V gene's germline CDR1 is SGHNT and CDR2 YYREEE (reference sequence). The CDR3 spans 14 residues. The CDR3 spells CASSLKGGNYGYTF. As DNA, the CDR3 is TGTGCCAGCAGCTTGAAAGGGGGGAACTATGGCTACACCTTC.

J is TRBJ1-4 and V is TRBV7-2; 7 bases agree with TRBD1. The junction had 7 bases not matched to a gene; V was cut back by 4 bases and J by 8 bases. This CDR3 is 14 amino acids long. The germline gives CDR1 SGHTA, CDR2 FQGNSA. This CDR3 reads CASSSRQGYEKLFF. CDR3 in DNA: TGTGCCAGCAGCTCACGACAGGGTTACGAAAAACTGTTTTTT. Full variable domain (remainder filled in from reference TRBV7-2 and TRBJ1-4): GAGVSQSPSNKVTEKGKDVELRCDPISGHTALYWYRQSLGQGLEFLIYFQGNSAPDKSGLPSDRFSAERTGGSVSTLTIQRTQQEDSAVYLCASSSRQGYEKLFFGSGTQLSVL.

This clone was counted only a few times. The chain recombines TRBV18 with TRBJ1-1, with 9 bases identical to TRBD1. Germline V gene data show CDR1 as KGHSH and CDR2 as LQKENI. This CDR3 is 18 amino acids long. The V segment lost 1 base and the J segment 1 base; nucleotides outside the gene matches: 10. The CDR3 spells CASSPRRQGETGNTEAFF. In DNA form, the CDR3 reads TGTGCCAGCTCACCACGTAGACAGGGGGAGACGGGGAACACTGAAGCTTTCTTT.